Each of the 26 T cell receptor beta chains below was sequenced from the same sample in a study of cytomegalovirus exposure and HLA in healthy donors. Researchers ran the PCR with 60 Vbeta and 13 Jbeta primers. Generated by immunoSEQ multiplex PCR, the TCRdb table keeps only in-frame clones and is missing some. The sample contains roughly 150,000 clones, around 80% of which appear only once. Sequences were obtained from PBMCs. These receptors all stem from a female donor in good health and CMV-seronegative.

In nucleotides, the CDR3 is TGTGCCAGCAGTTCGGGCAGGGCATGGAATACTGAAGCTTTCTTT. Protein: CASSSGRAWNTEAFF. The chain links TRBV27 to TRBJ1-1; D is perhaps TRBD1 (5 bases). In germline, CDR1 is MNHEY, CDR2 SMNVEV (reference sequence). V was cut by 4 bases and J by 5 bases, with 17 bases left in between. The CDR3 covers 15 residues.

J is TRBJ1-2 and V is TRBV27; D call uncertain. The germline V gene has CDR1 MNHEY and CDR2 SMNVEV (reference sequence). Trimming removed 6 bases from V and 8 bases from J, with 13 bases in between. CDR3 length: 12 residues. The CDR3 DNA is TGTGCCAGCAGGACTACAGCTGGCGGCTACACCTTC. This codes for CASRTTAGGYTF.

The chain couples TRBV11-2 to TRBJ2-7; 7 bases align to TRBD1. The germline gives CDR1 SGHAT, CDR2 FQNNGV. V trimming: 0 bases; J trimming: 3 bases; junction bases outside the gene matches: 2. The CDR3 extends over 14 amino acids. The CDR3: CASSLDWDSYEQYF. Written as DNA, the CDR3 is TGTGCCAGCAGCTTAGATTGGGACAGCTACGAGCAGTACTTC. Variable domain in full (rest from reference TRBV11-2 and TRBJ2-7): EAGVAQSPRYKIIEKRQSVAFWCNPISGHATLYWYQQILGQGPKLLIQFQNNGVVDDSQLPKDRFSAERLKGVDSTLKIQPAKLEDSAVYLCASSLDWDSYEQYFGPGTRLTVT.

V is TRBV28 and J is TRBJ1-4, with 7 bases matching TRBD1. The length of the CDR3 is 15 residues. V shed 10 bases, J shed 5 bases, and the junction held 13 bases outside the gene matches. Germline CDR1 MDHEN, CDR2 SYDVKM. CDR3: CATRGSRLGNEKLFF. In nucleotides, the CDR3 is TGTGCCACCAGGGGGAGTCGGTTGGGAAATGAAAAACTGTTTTTT. Full variable domain (remainder filled in from reference TRBV28 and TRBJ1-4): DVKVTQSSRYLVKRTGEKVFLECVQDMDHENMFWYRQDPGLGLRLIYFSYDVKMKEKGDIPEGYSVSREKKERFSLILESASTNQTSMYLCATRGSRLGNEKLFFGSGTQLSVL.

V and J are TRBV5-1 and TRBJ2-3; D possibly corresponds to TRBD2 (5 bases). Germline assignment: CDR1 SGHRS and CDR2 YFSETQ. V gave up 4 bases and J gave up 5 bases, with 17 bases separating them. The CDR3 has 15 residues. CDR3 sequence (DNA): TGCGCCAGCAGCATATACTCTGGGGAGCTAGATACGCAGTATTTT. Translating gives CASSIYSGELDTQYF.

The chain has TRBV21-1 and TRBJ2-7; whether TRBD1, the table's D call, matches the DNA was not checked. TRBV21-1 is described as a pseudogene. The length of the CDR3 is 15 residues. The chain's CDR3 is CASSLGQGGWYEQYF. CDR3 DNA: TGTGCCAGCAGCCTCGGACAGGGTGGCTGGTACGAGCAGTACTTC.

Notes on this clone: The junction departs from the called germline gene at one end, perhaps through a read error. V usage is TRBV29-1 and J usage is TRBJ2-1; 9 nucleotides agree with TRBD2. Germline V gives CDR1 SQVTM, CDR2 ANQGSEA. This CDR3 comprises 15 residues. In DNA, the CDR3 is TGCAGCTTTGAAGGAGAGAGCGGGAGGATTAATGAGCAGTTCTTC. As protein: CSFEGESGRINEQFF.

Regarding this clone: Mismatch with germline at one junction end may stem from a read error. For the CDR3, the DNA is TGTGCCAGCGGCTTGGTTGCAGGGGGCGCCTCGGATGCTTTCTTT. Its protein product is CASGLVAGGASDAFF. The chain joins TRBV5-6 to TRBJ1-1; 8 nucleotides agree with TRBD1. Germline loops: CDR1 SGHDT, CDR2 YYEEEE. This CDR3 is 15 amino acids long.

The sample holds a few counts of this clone. The rearrangement uses TRBV15 and TRBJ1-1; D perhaps matches TRBD1 (5 bases). V was cut by 0 bases and J by 3 bases, with 11 bases left in between. Germline CDR1 is LNHNV and CDR2 is YYDKDF (reference sequence). The CDR3 is made up of 15 amino acids. CDR3 loop: CATSRDSAGHTEAFF. The CDR3 nucleotides read TGTGCCACCAGCAGAGATTCGGCAGGGCACACTGAAGCTTTCTTT. Full variable domain (missing parts from reference TRBV15 and TRBJ1-1): DAMVIQNPRYQVTQFGKPVTLSCSQTLNHNVMYWYQQKSSQAPKLLFHYYDKDFNNEADTPDNFQSRRPNTSFCFLDIRSPGLGDTAMYLCATSRDSAGHTEAFFGQGTRLTVV.

CDR3 protein: CASRPLGGGNQPQHF. CDR3 nucleotides: TGTGCCAGCAGGCCCCTAGGGGGGGGGAATCAGCCCCAGCATTTT. The V gene is TRBV27, the J gene TRBJ1-5, with a tentative D call TRBD1 (6 bases). V lost 6 bases and J 4 bases, leaving 16 bases between the germline ends. CDR1 MNHEY and CDR2 SMNVEV come from the germline V gene (reference sequence). The CDR3 loop spans 15 amino acids.

V and J are TRBV6-5 and TRBJ2-5; D is uncertain. CDR1 and CDR2 (germline): MNHEY, SVGAGI. CDR3 length: 15 residues. Trimming cost V 0 bases and J 7 bases, with 15 bases left between them. As DNA, the CDR3 is TGTGCCAGCAGTTACTCGATCGCCCGAGTCGGGACCCAGTACTTC. The encoded protein is CASSYSIARVGTQYF.

This chain joins TRBV27 and TRBJ1-4; D gene uncertain. The germline V and J ends were trimmed by 8 bases and 5 bases, with 15 bases remaining between them. CDR1 and CDR2 (germline): MNHEY, SMNVEV (reference sequence). CDR3 length: 14 amino acids. The CDR3, as DNA: TGTGCCAGCTTGCCGAGTCTCCTGAATGAAAAACTGTTTTTT. This codes for CASLPSLLNEKLFF.

The chain links TRBV5-6 to TRBJ2-1, with 12 nucleotides matching TRBD2. The CDR3 is 18 residues long. Germline V gene sequence: CDR1 SGHDT, CDR2 YYEEEE. The junction had 12 bases not matched to a gene; V was cut back by 0 bases and J by 8 bases. The CDR3 protein is CASSLARPPSGRAYEQFF. In DNA form, the CDR3 reads TGTGCCAGCAGCTTGGCCAGGCCTCCTAGCGGGAGGGCCTATGAGCAGTTCTTC.

This chain uses TRBV4-1 with TRBJ2-5, with TRBD1 as a possible D gene (5 bases). The V gene lost 3 bases and the J gene lost 3 bases, with 14 bases spanning the gap. The CDR3 covers 15 residues. Germline assignment: CDR1 MGHRA and CDR2 YSYEKL. Written as DNA, the CDR3 is TGCGCCAGCAGCCAGGGAAATACAGGAAAAGAGACCCAGTACTTC. This translates into CASSQGNTGKETQYF.

The rearrangement uses TRBV29-1 and TRBJ1-2; TRBD1 agrees at 9 bases. Germline CDR1 and CDR2: SQVTM and ANQGSEA. This CDR3 is 16 amino acids long. V shed 0 bases and J 5 bases; nucleotides not matched to a gene: 10. Here the CDR3 DNA reads TGCAGCGTTGAAGAGGGATCCACAGGGGGCAATTATGGCTACACCTTC. This translates into CSVEEGSTGGNYGYTF.

The rearrangement uses TRBV4-1 and TRBJ2-3; maybe TRBD1 (6 bases). The CDR3 is 16 residues long. Looked up from germline, CDR1 is MGHRA and CDR2 is YSYEKL. V was clipped by 1 base and J by 6 bases, with 17 bases between them. CDR3 sequence reads: CASSQVGQTPWDTQYF. CDR3 nucleotides: TGCGCCAGCAGCCAAGTAGGACAGACCCCCTGGGATACGCAGTATTTT.

Notes on this clone: Other DNA sequences in the same sample also yield this CDR3. The V and J genes are TRBV19 and TRBJ1-1; D is uncertain. V gave up 6 bases and J gave up 0 bases, with 8 bases separating them. Per the germline V gene, CDR1 is LNHDA and CDR2 is SQIVND (reference sequence). This CDR3 has 13 residues. Here the CDR3 reads CASSGLLNTEAFF. The CDR3 coding sequence is TGTGCCAGTAGCGGACTCCTGAACACTGAAGCTTTCTTT.

The rearrangement links TRBV6-5 to TRBJ2-2; 9 positions agree with TRBD2. The J segment lost 5 bases and the V segment lost 5 bases, leaving 6 bases of the junction unmatched. Germline V lookup: CDR1 MNHEY, CDR2 SVGAGI. The CDR3 has 15 residues. The CDR3 region is CASSLSGSVTGELFF. The CDR3 DNA sequence: TGTGCCAGCAGTCTTAGCGGGAGCGTGACCGGGGAGCTGTTTTTT.

V and J are TRBV7-9 and TRBJ1-4, with TRBD1 matching over 7 bases. The CDR3 loop spans 14 amino acids. Trimming cost V 5 bases and J 5 bases; bases outside gene matches: 5. Germline values: CDR1 SEHNR, CDR2 FQNEAQ (reference sequence). The CDR3 is CASSPGQLNEKLFF. The CDR3 coding sequence is TGTGCCAGCAGCCCGGGACAGCTAAATGAAAAACTGTTTTTT.

The CDR3 here is CASSLTRGNTGELFF. CDR3 in DNA: TGCGCCAGCAGCTTGACCAGGGGAAACACCGGGGAGCTGTTTTTT. The rearrangement joins TRBV5-1 to TRBJ2-2; TRBD1 might be the D (6 bases). Germline loops: CDR1 SGHRS, CDR2 YFSETQ. Trimming removed 1 base at V and 2 bases at J, with 9 bases between. This CDR3 spans 15 amino acids.

Only one count was recorded for this clone. J is TRBJ1-4 and V is TRBV7-8; no clear D. Germline V gene data show CDR1 as SGHVS and CDR2 as FQNEAQ. V shed 4 bases and J shed 6 bases, with 18 bases lying between them. This CDR3 spans 16 amino acids. The chain's CDR3 is CASSSFPGSKHEKLFF. The CDR3 DNA follows: TGTGCCAGCAGCTCCTTCCCGGGAAGCAAACATGAAAAACTGTTTTTT.

This chain links TRBV6-1 with TRBJ2-7; 11 bases agree with TRBD2. Germline V gives CDR1 MNHNS, CDR2 SASEGT. This CDR3 has 17 amino acids. V shed 3 bases and J 3 bases; nucleotides not matched to a gene: 10. CDR3 coding DNA: TGTGCCAGCAGTGATGGCCCCCTAGCGGGAGGTCTCTACGAGCAGTACTTC. Amino acids: CASSDGPLAGGLYEQYF.

The V gene is TRBV18, the J gene TRBJ1-4; 8 bases are a match to TRBD1. The CDR3 runs to 15 residues. V lost 6 bases, J lost 5 bases, and 8 bases stayed unmatched. Germline V CDR1 and CDR2: KGHSH, LQKENI. CDR3 region: CASSPGQGSNEKLFF. The CDR3, as DNA: TGTGCCAGCTCCCCAGGACAGGGAAGCAATGAAAAACTGTTTTTT.

The chain couples TRBV6-5 to TRBJ2-7; D remains unclear. Trimming left V 4 bases short and J 2 bases short, with 3 bases between. Looked up from germline, CDR1 is MNHEY and CDR2 is SVGAGI. The CDR3 spans 11 residues. Here the CDR3 reads CASSSTYEQYF. DNA for the CDR3: TGTGCCAGCAGTTCCACCTACGAGCAGTACTTC.

Notes on this clone: One end of the junction does not line up with germline, which may come from a read error. The chain recombines TRBV7-7 with TRBJ2-7, with 8 bases lining up with TRBD2. The length of the CDR3 is 15 residues. Germline V gives CDR1 SSHAT, CDR2 FNYEAQ (reference sequence). This CDR3 reads CASSHGPAGAYEQYF. CDR3 nucleotide sequence: TGTGCTAGCAGCCATGGCCCAGCGGGAGCCTACGAGCAGTACTTC. Complete variable domain (other parts from reference TRBV7-7 and TRBJ2-7): GAGVSQSPRYKVTKRGQDVTLRCDPISSHATLYWYQQALGQGPEFLTYFNYEAQPDKSGLPSDRFSAERPEGSISTLTIQRTEQRDSAMYRCASSHGPAGAYEQYFGPGTRLTVT.

This chain connects TRBV28 to TRBJ2-7, with TRBD1 matching over 7 bases. This CDR3 has 18 amino acids. CDR1 and CDR2 (germline): MDHEN, SYDVKM. With V trimmed by 2 bases and J by 0 bases, 13 bases remained unmatched. CDR3 region: CASSLPLRQGATSYEQYF. The CDR3 nucleotides read TGTGCCAGCAGTTTACCCCTACGACAGGGCGCGACCTCCTACGAGCAGTACTTC.